This entry describes one T cell receptor beta chain. This sample is part of a study of cytomegalovirus exposure and HLA in healthy donors. Looked up from germline, CDR1 is GTSNPN and CDR2 is SVGIG (reference sequence). Trimming took 5 bases from V and 2 from J; bases not matched to a gene: 17. The CDR3 is made up of 17 amino acids. Measured with immunoSEQ multiplex PCR; TCRdb has only the in-frame clones, and not every one. The sample shows around 150,000 clones, 85% to 90% of them seen only once. The chain joins TRBV30 to TRBJ2-7; 8 bases are a match to TRBD2. The specimen was PBMCs. The clonotype was recovered from a woman aged 18-29 years in good health and CMV-seropositive. The CDR3 loop reads CAWVPGLGGSLPYEQYF. DNA for the CDR3: TGTGCCTGGGTACCGGGACTAGGGGGTTCCCTTCCCTACGAGCAGTACTTC.